This T cell receptor beta chain came from a study of T-cell memory formation after mild COVID-19. Background on the study: The two donors had largely donor-specific TCR clusters. General study findings and limits: Second-wave clones reaching peak frequency on day 37 lacked confirmed SARS-CoV-2 specificity. Clones contracting day 15 to 85 were balanced CD4/CD8; later expanders leaned CD4+. Chiefly within CM and EM were the contracting CD4+ clones; CD8+ ones were within EMRA.

The CDR3 totals 15 residues. Germline V gene sequence: CDR1 ENHRY, CDR2 SYGVKD. V lost 10 bases to trimming and J lost 3 bases; unmatched junction nucleotides: 12. This clonotype was seen more than once but under ten times. Its antigen is currently unknown. MiXCR, applied by TCRdb to the 5' RACE reads, yields one record per CDR3 protein. The table shows fewer than 400,000 distinct CDR3 sequences, with 10% to 15% occurring only once. The material sequenced was PBMCs or a T cell subset sorted from them (not recorded which). The clonotype comes from a man younger than 35 who had mild COVID-19 (a few samples of this study predate the infection). Cell type and time point are not known. The genes are TRBV10-3 and TRBJ2-3, with 8 bases fitting TRBD1. The CDR3 region has the DNA TGTGCCACCGGGAAGGACAGGGCGGATACAGATACGCAGTATTTT. It encodes CATGKDRADTDTQYF.